This T cell receptor (beta chain) was identified in a study of cytotoxic CD8 clonotypes in ibrutinib-treated CLL. Regarding the study as a whole: Patients had baseline clonality above age-matched healthy donors, and this clonality moved with circulating CD8+ T-cell counts. Ibrutinib response saw clonality rise, and progression saw it return toward baseline. Sampling times (in sustained-remission versus progressing patients) were not the same. Few clonotypes were public, and these shrank or held steady under treatment.

On this clone: No antigen is known for it.

CDR1 SGHRS and CDR2 YFSETQ come from the germline V gene. This CDR3 contains 13 residues. V trimming: 4 bases; J trimming: 8 bases; junction bases outside the gene matches: 7. Using immunoSEQ multiplex PCR, the repertoire was profiled, and TCRdb retains in-frame clones only, with some absent. The sample lists approximately 140,000 clones, around 90% occurring once. The J gene is TRBJ1-2, the V gene TRBV5-1, with TRBD1 matching 8 bases. This clonotype originated in a human donor with chronic lymphocytic leukemia. The sample consisted of PBMCs, taken after 12 months of ibrutinib treatment. The CDR3 sequence: CASSLQDRVGYTF. Here the CDR3 DNA reads TGCGCCAGCAGCCTTCAGGACAGGGTCGGCTACACCTTC.